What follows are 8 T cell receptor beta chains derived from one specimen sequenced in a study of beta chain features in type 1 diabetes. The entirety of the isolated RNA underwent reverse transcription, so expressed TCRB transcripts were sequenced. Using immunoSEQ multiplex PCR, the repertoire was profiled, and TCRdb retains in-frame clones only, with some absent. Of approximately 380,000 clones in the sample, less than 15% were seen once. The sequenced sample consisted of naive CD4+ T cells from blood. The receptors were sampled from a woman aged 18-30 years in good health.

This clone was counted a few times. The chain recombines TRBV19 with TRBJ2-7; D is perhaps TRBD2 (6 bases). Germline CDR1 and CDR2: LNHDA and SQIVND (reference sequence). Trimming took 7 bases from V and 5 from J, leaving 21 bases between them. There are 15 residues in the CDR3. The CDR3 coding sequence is TGTGCCAGTACCGGTAAGGGAGGAGTTGGCGACGAGCAGTACTTC. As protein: CASTGKGGVGDEQYF. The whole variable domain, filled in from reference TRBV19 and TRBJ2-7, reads DGGITQSPKYLFRKEGQNVTLSCEQNLNHDAMYWYRQDPGQGLRLIYYSQIVNDFQKGDIAEGYSVSREKKESFPLTVTSAQKNPTAFYLCASTGKGGVGDEQYFGPGTRLTVT.

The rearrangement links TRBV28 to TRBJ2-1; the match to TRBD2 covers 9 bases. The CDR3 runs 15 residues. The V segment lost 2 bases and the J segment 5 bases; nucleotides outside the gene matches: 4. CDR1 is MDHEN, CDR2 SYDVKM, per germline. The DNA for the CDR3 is TGTGCCAGCAGTTTAATTAGCGGGGGTCACAATGAGCAGTTCTTC. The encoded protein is CASSLISGGHNEQFF.

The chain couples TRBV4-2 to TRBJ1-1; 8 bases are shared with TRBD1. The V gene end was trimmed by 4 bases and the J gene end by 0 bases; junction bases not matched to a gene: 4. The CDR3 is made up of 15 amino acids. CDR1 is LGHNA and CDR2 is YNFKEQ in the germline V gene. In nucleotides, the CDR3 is TGTGCCAGCAGCCGAAACAGGGGGGTGAACACTGAAGCTTTCTTT. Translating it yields CASSRNRGVNTEAFF.

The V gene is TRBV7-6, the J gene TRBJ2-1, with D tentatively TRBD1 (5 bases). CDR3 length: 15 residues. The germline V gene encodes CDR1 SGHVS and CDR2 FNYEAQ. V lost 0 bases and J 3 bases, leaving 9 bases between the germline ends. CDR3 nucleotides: TGTGCCAGCAGCTTAGCGAGAGGACACTACAATGAGCAGTTCTTC. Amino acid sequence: CASSLARGHYNEQFF. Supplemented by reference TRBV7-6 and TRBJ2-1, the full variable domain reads GAGVSQSPRYKVTKRGQDVALRCDPISGHVSLYWYRQALGQGPEFLTYFNYEAQQDKSGLPNDRFSAERPEGSISTLTIQRTEQRDSAMYRCASSLARGHYNEQFFGPGTRLTVL.

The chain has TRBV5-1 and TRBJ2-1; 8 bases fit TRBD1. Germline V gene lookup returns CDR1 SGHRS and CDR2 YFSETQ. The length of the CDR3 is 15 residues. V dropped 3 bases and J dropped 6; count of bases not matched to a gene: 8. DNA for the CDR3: TGCGCCAGCAGCTCTGGGCAGGGGGCGCCCAATGAGCAGTTCTTC. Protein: CASSSGQGAPNEQFF.

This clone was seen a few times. CDR3: CASSLRENVEAFF. CDR3 nucleotides: TGTGCCAGCAGTTTGCGGGAAAATGTTGAAGCTTTCTTT. The gene calls are TRBV27 and TRBJ1-1; D gene uncertain. The V end was cut by 3 bases, the J end by 7 bases, with 12 bases between. The germline V gene encodes CDR1 MNHEY and CDR2 SMNVEV (reference sequence). The CDR3 has 13 amino acids.

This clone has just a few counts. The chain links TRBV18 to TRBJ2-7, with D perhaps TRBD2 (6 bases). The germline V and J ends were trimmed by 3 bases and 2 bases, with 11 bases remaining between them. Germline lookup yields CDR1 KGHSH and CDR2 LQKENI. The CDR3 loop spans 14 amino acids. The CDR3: CASSPEGWAYEQYF. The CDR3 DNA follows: TGTGCCAGCTCACCGGAGGGATGGGCCTACGAGCAGTACTTC.

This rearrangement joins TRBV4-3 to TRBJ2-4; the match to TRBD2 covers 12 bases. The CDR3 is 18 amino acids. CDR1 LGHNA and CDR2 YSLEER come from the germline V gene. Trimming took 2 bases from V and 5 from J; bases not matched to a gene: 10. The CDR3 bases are TGCGCCAGCAGCCAAAGGCTAGCGGGAGGGAAGTGGGAAAACATTCAGTACTTC. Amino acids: CASSQRLAGGKWENIQYF.